The text below deals with one T cell receptor (beta chain). Its antigen is still unknown. Each CDR3 protein is one row after TCRdb ran MiXCR on the RT-PCR reads. The sample holds around 570,000 distinct CDR3 sequences, about 10% seen once. The data originate from a study of response to subunit inactivated influenza vaccine. Germline lookup yields CDR1 SGDLS and CDR2 YYNGEE. The CDR3 loop spans 16 amino acids. The V gene end was trimmed by 2 bases and the J gene end by 1 base; junction bases not matched to a gene: 8. Study-level points and caveats: The study's authors posited that every seasonal influenza vaccination enlists few new T cells.

These data were likewise used in another study, on T cells expressing NK-cell markers. That paper states: UMIs were included in TCR beta cDNA generated by 5'RACE template switching. From sorted CD3+CD56+NKG2C+, CD3+CD56+NKG2C- and CD3+CD56-NKG2C+ T cells came the TCR beta repertoires. Of the CD8+ T cells in 5 to 7 donors, roughly 1.0-7.5% belonged to dominant NKG2C+ clonotypes. It was still unclear whether expanded NKG2C+ T cell clones were HCMV specific.

The chain is built from TRBV9 and TRBJ2-5; 7 bases map to TRBD2. This sample comprised PBMCs from blood, obtained on the day of vaccination. This receptor was obtained from a man in his fifties or sixties who received an inactivated influenza vaccine. Here the CDR3 DNA reads TGTGCCAGCAGCGTGGGGCCGGGACTATCCCAAGAGACCCAGTACTTC. This gives the protein CASSVGPGLSQETQYF.